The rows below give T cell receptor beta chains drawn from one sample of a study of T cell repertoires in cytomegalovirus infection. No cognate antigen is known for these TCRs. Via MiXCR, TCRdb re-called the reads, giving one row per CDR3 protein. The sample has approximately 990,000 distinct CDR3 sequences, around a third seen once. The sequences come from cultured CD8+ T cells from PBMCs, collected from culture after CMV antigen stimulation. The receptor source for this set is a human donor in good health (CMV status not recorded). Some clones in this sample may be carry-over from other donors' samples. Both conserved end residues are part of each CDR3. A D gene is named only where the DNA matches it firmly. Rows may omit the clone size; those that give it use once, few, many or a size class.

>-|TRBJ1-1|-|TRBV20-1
CSAPYPGVLNTEAFF
TGCAGTGCCCCTTATCCAGGGGTCCTGAACACTGAAGCTTTCTTT
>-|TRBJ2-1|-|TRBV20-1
CSARDRLAPYNEQFF
TGCAGTGCTAGAGATCGGCTAGCGCCCTACAATGAGCAGTTCTTC
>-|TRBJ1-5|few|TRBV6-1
CASSDARQPQHF
TGTGCCAGCAGTGACGCCAGACAGCCCCAGCATTTT
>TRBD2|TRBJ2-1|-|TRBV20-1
CSARVSGGDYNEQFF
TGCAGTGCTAGAGTGAGCGGGGGGGACTACAATGAGCAGTTCTTC
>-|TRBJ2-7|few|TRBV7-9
CASSPGALAFIYEQYF
TGTGCCAGCAGCCCAGGGGCTCTCGCCTTTATTTACGAGCAGTACTTC
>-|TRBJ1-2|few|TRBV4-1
CASSQGRALSGYGYTF
TGCGCCAGCAGCCAAGGGAGGGCACTCAGTGGGTATGGCTACACCTTC
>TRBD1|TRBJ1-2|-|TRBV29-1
CSVGDGTGRLYGYTF
TGCAGCGTTGGAGACGGGACAGGGAGGCTCTATGGCTACACCTTC
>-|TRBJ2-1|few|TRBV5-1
CASSLAGIARENEQFF
TGCGCCAGCAGCTTGGCCGGAATAGCAAGGGAGAATGAGCAGTTCTTC
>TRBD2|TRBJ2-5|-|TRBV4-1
CASSQVDKRGLQETQNF
TGCGCCAGCAGCCAAGTTGATAAGCGGGGTCTTCAAGAGACCCAGAACTTC
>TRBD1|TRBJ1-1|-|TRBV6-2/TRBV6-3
CASSLLGQGIMNTEAFF
TGTGCCAGCAGTTTACTGGGACAGGGAATCATGAACACTGAAGCTTTCTTT
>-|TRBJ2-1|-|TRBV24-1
CATGGSYEQFF
TGTGCCACCGGGGGCTCATATGAGCAGTTCTTC
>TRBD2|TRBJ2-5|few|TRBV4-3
CASSQVLAGVVETQYF
TGCGCCAGCAGCCAAGTTCTAGCGGGAGTTGTCGAGACCCAGTACTTC
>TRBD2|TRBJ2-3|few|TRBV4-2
CASSQGREAGGPRDTQYF
TGTGCCAGCAGCCAAGGCCGAGAAGCGGGGGGACCCAGAGATACGCAGTATTTT
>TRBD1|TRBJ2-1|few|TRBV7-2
CASSLDPPQGANEQFF
TGTGCCAGCAGCTTAGACCCCCCACAGGGGGCAAATGAGCAGTTCTTC
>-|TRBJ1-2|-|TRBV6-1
CASSEGQGPNYGYTF
TGTGCCAGCAGTGAGGGTCAGGGACCCAACTATGGCTACACCTTC
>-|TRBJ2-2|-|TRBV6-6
CASSYVAQTGELFF
TGTGCCAGCAGTTACGTTGCGCAAACCGGGGAGCTGTTTTTT
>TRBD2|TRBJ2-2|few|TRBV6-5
CATGLAGGYTGELFF
TGTGCCACGGGACTAGCGGGGGGGTACACCGGGGAGCTGTTTTTT
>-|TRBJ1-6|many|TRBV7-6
CASSFSQGNGSPLHF
TGTGCCAGCAGCTTTAGTCAGGGGAACGGGTCACCCCTCCACTTT
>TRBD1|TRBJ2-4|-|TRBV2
CASSSGTGQYF
TGTGCCAGCAGCTCCGGGACAGGACAGTACTTC
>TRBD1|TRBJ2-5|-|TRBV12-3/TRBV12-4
CASSLTGGAGTQYF
TGTGCCAGCAGCCTGACAGGGGGCGCCGGGACCCAGTACTTC
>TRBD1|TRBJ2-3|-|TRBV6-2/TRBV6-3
CASSSPSRDRATSSGGTDTQYF
TGTGCCAGCAGTTCACCTTCGAGGGACAGGGCTACCTCGAGCGGGGGCACAGATACGCAGTATTTT
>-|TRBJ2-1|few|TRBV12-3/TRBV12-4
CASSPKERPYNEQFF
TGTGCCAGCAGTCCCAAGGAGCGTCCGTACAATGAGCAGTTCTTC
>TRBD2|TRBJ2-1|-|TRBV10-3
CAISLLAGNHNEQFF
TGTGCCATCAGCTTGCTAGCGGGGAATCACAATGAGCAGTTCTTC
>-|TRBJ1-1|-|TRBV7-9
CASSHRVGNEAFF
TGTGCCAGCAGCCACCGTGTGGGCAATGAAGCTTTCTTT
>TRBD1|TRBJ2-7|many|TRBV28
CASSFDRGYHEQYF
TGTGCCAGCAGTTTTGACAGGGGATACCACGAGCAGTACTTC
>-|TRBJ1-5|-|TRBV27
CASSLLRGLNQPQHF
TGTGCCAGCAGTTTATTGAGGGGGTTAAATCAGCCCCAGCATTTT
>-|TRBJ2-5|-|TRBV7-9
CASSRLDQETQYF
TGTGCCAGCAGCCGACTAGATCAGGAGACCCAGTACTTC
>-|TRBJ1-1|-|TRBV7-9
CASSGELGDTEAFF
TGTGCCAGCAGTGGGGAACTGGGGGACACTGAAGCTTTCTTT
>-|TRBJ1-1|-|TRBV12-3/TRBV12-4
CASVGGMAFF
TGTGCCAGCGTCGGGGGTATGGCTTTCTTT
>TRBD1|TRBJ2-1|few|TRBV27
CASSMGTENNEQFF
TGTGCCAGCAGTATGGGGACAGAGAACAATGAGCAGTTCTTC
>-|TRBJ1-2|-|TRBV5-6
CASSLESDGGPYGYTF
TGTGCCAGCAGCTTGGAATCCGACGGCGGCCCTTATGGCTACACCTTC
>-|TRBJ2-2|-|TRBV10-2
CASRASNTGELFF
TGCGCCAGCAGGGCCTCGAACACCGGGGAGCTGTTTTTT
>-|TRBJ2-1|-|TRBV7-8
CASRRRGSPYNEQFF
TGTGCCAGCAGACGTAGGGGGTCCCCCTACAATGAGCAGTTCTTC
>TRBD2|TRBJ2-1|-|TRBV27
CASRRTSGDSYNEQFF
TGTGCCAGCAGAAGGACTAGCGGTGACTCCTACAATGAGCAGTTCTTC
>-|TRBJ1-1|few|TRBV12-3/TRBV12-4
CASTLRGSRTEAFF
TGTGCCAGCACCCTCCGGGGGTCGCGGACTGAAGCTTTCTTT
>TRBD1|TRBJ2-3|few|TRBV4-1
CASSQEGQDLTDTQYF
TGCGCCAGCAGCCAAGAGGGACAGGACCTCACAGATACGCAGTATTTT
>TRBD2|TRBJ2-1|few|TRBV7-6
CASSLTSENNEQFF
TGTGCCAGCAGCTTGACTAGCGAGAACAATGAGCAGTTCTTC
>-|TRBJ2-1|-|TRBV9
CASSVGGGVGNEQFF
TGTGCCAGCAGCGTAGGTGGCGGGGTTGGGAATGAGCAGTTCTTC
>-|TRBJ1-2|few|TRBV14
CASSPRGGFYGYTF
TGTGCCAGCAGCCCCCGGGGGGGCTTCTATGGCTACACCTTC
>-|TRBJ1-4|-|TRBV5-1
CASSLGEGGSEKLFF
TGCGCCAGCAGCTTGGGGGAAGGTGGTAGTGAAAAACTGTTTTTT
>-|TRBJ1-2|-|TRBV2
CASSKGDTHSGYTF
TGTGCCAGCAGTAAGGGGGACACTCATAGCGGCTACACCTTC
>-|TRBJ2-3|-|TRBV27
CASSSPSSPTDTQYF
TGTGCCAGCAGTTCCCCGAGCAGCCCCACAGATACGCAGTATTTT
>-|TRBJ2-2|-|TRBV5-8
CASSPPSKGGELFF
TGTGCCAGCAGCCCCCCTTCGAAGGGCGGGGAGCTGTTTTTT
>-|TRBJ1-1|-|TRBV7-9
CASSLTVAFF
TGTGCCAGCAGCTTAACCGTCGCTTTCTTT
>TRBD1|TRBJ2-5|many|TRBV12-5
CASGSDDRAQYF
TGTGCTAGTGGTTCCGACGACAGGGCCCAGTACTTC